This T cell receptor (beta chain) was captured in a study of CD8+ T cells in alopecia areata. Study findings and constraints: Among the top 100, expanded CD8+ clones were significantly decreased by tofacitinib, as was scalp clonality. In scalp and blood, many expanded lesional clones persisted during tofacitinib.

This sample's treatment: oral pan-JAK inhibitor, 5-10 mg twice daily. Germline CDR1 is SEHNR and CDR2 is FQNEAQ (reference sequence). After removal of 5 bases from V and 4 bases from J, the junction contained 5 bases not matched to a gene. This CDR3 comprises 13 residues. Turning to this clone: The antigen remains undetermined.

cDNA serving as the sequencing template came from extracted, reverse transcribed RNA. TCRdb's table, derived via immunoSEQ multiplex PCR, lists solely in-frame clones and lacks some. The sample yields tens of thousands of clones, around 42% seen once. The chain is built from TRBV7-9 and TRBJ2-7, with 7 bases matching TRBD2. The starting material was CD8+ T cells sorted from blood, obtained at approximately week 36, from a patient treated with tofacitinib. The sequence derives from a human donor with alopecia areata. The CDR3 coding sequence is TGTGCCAGCAGCACGACTAGCATGTACGAGCAGTACTTC. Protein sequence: CASSTTSMYEQYF.